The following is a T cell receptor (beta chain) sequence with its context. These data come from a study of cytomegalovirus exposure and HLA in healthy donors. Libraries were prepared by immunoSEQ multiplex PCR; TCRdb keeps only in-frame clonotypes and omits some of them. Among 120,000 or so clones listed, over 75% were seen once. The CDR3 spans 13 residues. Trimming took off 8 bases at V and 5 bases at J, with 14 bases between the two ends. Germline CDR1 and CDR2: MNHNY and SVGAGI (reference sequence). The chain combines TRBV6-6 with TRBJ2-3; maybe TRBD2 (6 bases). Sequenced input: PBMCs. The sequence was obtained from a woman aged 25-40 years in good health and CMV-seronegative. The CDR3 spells CASQGGGGDTQYF. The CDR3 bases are TGTGCCAGCCAAGGTGGGGGAGGAGATACGCAGTATTTT.